The rows below give T cell receptor beta chains drawn from one sample of a study of cytomegalovirus exposure and HLA in healthy donors. Only in-frame clones appear in the TCRdb table, and some are missing; sequencing was by immunoSEQ multiplex PCR. The data contain more than 95,000 clones, about 83% of them singletons. Material for sequencing was PBMCs. All receptors derive from a man younger than 30 in good health and CMV-seronegative. The CDR3 runs from the conserved cysteine through the conserved F or W. The order of the fields is clone size, J gene, D gene, V gene, CDR3 DNA, CDR3 protein. D genes are given only for firm matches. The size entry is marked missing in some rows and otherwise reads once, few, many or a size class.

clone_size: .; j_call: TRBJ1-2; d_call: TRBD1; v_call: TRBV7-2; cdr3_nt: TGTGCCAGCAGCTTACACTCCCCAGGGGGCGCGGAATATGGCTACACCTTC; cdr3_aa: CASSLHSPGGAEYGYTF
clone_size: few; j_call: TRBJ2-7; d_call: TRBD2; v_call: TRBV6-5; cdr3_nt: TGTGCCAGCAGAGGTGGCGGGAGCTCCTACGAGCAGTACTTC; cdr3_aa: CASRGGGSSYEQYF
clone_size: .; j_call: TRBJ2-1; d_call: .; v_call: TRBV11-3; cdr3_nt: TGTGCCAGCAGCTTAAGGGGGGGAAGCAATGAGCAGTTCTTC; cdr3_aa: CASSLRGGSNEQFF
clone_size: .; j_call: TRBJ2-3; d_call: TRBD2; v_call: TRBV10-3; cdr3_nt: TGTGCCATCGGGGACTATCTCACAGATACGCAGTATTTT; cdr3_aa: CAIGDYLTDTQYF
clone_size: .; j_call: TRBJ2-7; d_call: TRBD1; v_call: TRBV28; cdr3_nt: TGTGCCAGCATTAAGACAGGGGGCGCGTACGAGCAGTACTTC; cdr3_aa: CASIKTGGAYEQYF
clone_size: .; j_call: TRBJ2-1; d_call: TRBD2; v_call: TRBV5-1; cdr3_nt: TGCGCCAGCAGCTTGTTAGCGGGTGTGAACAATGAGCAGTTCTTC; cdr3_aa: CASSLLAGVNNEQFF
clone_size: .; j_call: TRBJ1-1; d_call: TRBD1; v_call: TRBV7-8; cdr3_nt: TGTGCCAGCAGCTTAGTGACAGGGCCCACTGAAGCTTTCTTT; cdr3_aa: CASSLVTGPTEAFF
clone_size: .; j_call: TRBJ2-1; d_call: TRBD1; v_call: TRBV5-4; cdr3_nt: TGTGCCAGCAGCACCGCCGGGACAGGGCAGTTCTTC; cdr3_aa: CASSTAGTGQFF
clone_size: .; j_call: TRBJ2-7; d_call: TRBD2; v_call: TRBV6-1; cdr3_nt: TGTGCCAGCAGTCTCCGGCAGGGAGGGCACGAGCAGTACTTC; cdr3_aa: CASSLRQGGHEQYF
clone_size: .; j_call: TRBJ1-5; d_call: TRBD1; v_call: TRBV6-5; cdr3_nt: TGTGCCAGCAGCTGGGGACAGGGGGCATTTCAGCCCCAGCATTTT; cdr3_aa: CASSWGQGAFQPQHF
clone_size: .; j_call: TRBJ1-5; d_call: .; v_call: TRBV6-1; cdr3_nt: TGTGCCAGCAGTAAGGACACAACCAACAATCAGCCCCAGCATTTT; cdr3_aa: CASSKDTTNNQPQHF
clone_size: .; j_call: TRBJ2-2; d_call: .; v_call: TRBV7-9; cdr3_nt: TGTGCCAGCAGCCCCAATTTGGGCTCCGGGGAGCTGTTTTTT; cdr3_aa: CASSPNLGSGELFF
clone_size: .; j_call: TRBJ2-1; d_call: TRBD2; v_call: TRBV7-3; cdr3_nt: TGTGCCAGCAGCTTCCTAGCGGGAGGTCACAATGAGCAGTTCTTC; cdr3_aa: CASSFLAGGHNEQFF
clone_size: .; j_call: TRBJ2-1; d_call: .; v_call: TRBV7-9; cdr3_nt: TGTGCCAGCAGCTCCAGCCCCCGGGACTCAGATAAGTTCTTC; cdr3_aa: CASSSSPRDSDKFF
clone_size: .; j_call: TRBJ1-5; d_call: TRBD1; v_call: TRBV23-1; cdr3_nt: TGCGCCAGCAGGGACAGGAGCAATCAGCCCCAGCATTTT; cdr3_aa: CASRDRSNQPQHF
clone_size: .; j_call: TRBJ1-4; d_call: .; v_call: TRBV9; cdr3_nt: TGTGCCAGCAACGAGTTTCCTAGAGGGGAAAAACTGTTTTTT; cdr3_aa: CASNEFPRGEKLFF
clone_size: .; j_call: TRBJ1-1; d_call: .; v_call: TRBV27; cdr3_nt: TGTGCCAGCAGAATCCGGGAGAACACTGAAGCTTTCTTT; cdr3_aa: CASRIRENTEAFF
clone_size: few; j_call: TRBJ2-3; d_call: .; v_call: TRBV7-2; cdr3_nt: TGTGCCAGCAGCTTAGCGGAGTCTACGCAGTATTTT; cdr3_aa: CASSLAESTQYF
clone_size: .; j_call: TRBJ2-7; d_call: .; v_call: TRBV28; cdr3_nt: TGTGCCAGCAGTTTAACCCTCGAGGGCACGTACGAGCAGTACTTC; cdr3_aa: CASSLTLEGTYEQYF
clone_size: .; j_call: TRBJ1-2; d_call: .; v_call: TRBV19; cdr3_nt: TGTGCCAGTAGTATAGGGGCATTAGGCTACACCTTC; cdr3_aa: CASSIGALGYTF
clone_size: .; j_call: TRBJ1-4; d_call: TRBD1; v_call: TRBV7-9; cdr3_nt: TGTGCCAGCAGCTCGGACAGGGACAATGAAAAACTGTTTTTT; cdr3_aa: CASSSDRDNEKLFF
clone_size: .; j_call: TRBJ1-3; d_call: .; v_call: TRBV27; cdr3_nt: TGTGCCAGCAGAACAGGACACTCTGGAAACACCATATATTTT; cdr3_aa: CASRTGHSGNTIYF
clone_size: few; j_call: TRBJ2-7; d_call: .; v_call: TRBV7-3; cdr3_nt: TGTGCCAGCAGCTTAGGCGGAGGAAGCTCCTACGAGCAGTACTTC; cdr3_aa: CASSLGGGSSYEQYF
clone_size: .; j_call: TRBJ2-7; d_call: TRBD2; v_call: TRBV7-9; cdr3_nt: TGTGCCAGCAGCTTTAGCGGGAGAGCCTACGAGCAGTACTTC; cdr3_aa: CASSFSGRAYEQYF
clone_size: .; j_call: TRBJ2-2; d_call: .; v_call: TRBV25-1; cdr3_nt: TGTGCCAGCAGACCTGAAGGAGGTGGGGAGCTGTTTTTT; cdr3_aa: CASRPEGGGELFF
clone_size: few; j_call: TRBJ2-1; d_call: .; v_call: TRBV5-5; cdr3_nt: TGTGCCAGCAGCTTGGGACTTTATTCCTACAATGAGCAGTTCTTC; cdr3_aa: CASSLGLYSYNEQFF
clone_size: .; j_call: TRBJ1-2; d_call: .; v_call: TRBV5-8; cdr3_nt: TGTGCCAGCAGCTTTACAGGGAGTTGGAACTATGGCTACACCTTC; cdr3_aa: CASSFTGSWNYGYTF
clone_size: .; j_call: TRBJ1-2; d_call: .; v_call: TRBV28; cdr3_nt: TGTGCCAGCAGTTTATTGGGAGGCGGCTACACCTTC; cdr3_aa: CASSLLGGGYTF
clone_size: .; j_call: TRBJ1-2; d_call: TRBD1; v_call: TRBV4-2; cdr3_nt: TGTGCCAGCAGCCAAACGGACAGGGTCGGAGGCTACACCTTC; cdr3_aa: CASSQTDRVGGYTF
clone_size: .; j_call: TRBJ2-5; d_call: .; v_call: TRBV5-1; cdr3_nt: TGCGCCAGCAGCTTGTGGATCACAGAAGAGACCCAGTACTTC; cdr3_aa: CASSLWITEETQYF
clone_size: .; j_call: TRBJ2-1; d_call: TRBD2; v_call: TRBV27; cdr3_nt: TGTGCCAGCAGTTCGTTAGCGGGAGCGGTCTACAATGAGCAGTTCTTC; cdr3_aa: CASSSLAGAVYNEQFF
clone_size: .; j_call: TRBJ2-5; d_call: TRBD1; v_call: TRBV11-2; cdr3_nt: TGTGCCAGCAGCTCCTTCCCAGGGGGTAGCTACGAGACCCAGTACTTC; cdr3_aa: CASSSFPGGSYETQYF
clone_size: .; j_call: TRBJ1-1; d_call: TRBD1; v_call: TRBV7-9; cdr3_nt: TGTGCCAGCAGCTCTCGGACAGGGAACACTGAAGCTTTCTTT; cdr3_aa: CASSSRTGNTEAFF
clone_size: .; j_call: TRBJ1-2; d_call: .; v_call: TRBV19; cdr3_nt: TGTGCCAGTAGCAGGGCCTATGGCTACACCTTC; cdr3_aa: CASSRAYGYTF
clone_size: .; j_call: TRBJ2-7; d_call: .; v_call: TRBV5-6; cdr3_nt: TGTGCCAGCAGCCTTCACAACTACGAGCAGTACTTC; cdr3_aa: CASSLHNYEQYF
clone_size: .; j_call: TRBJ2-5; d_call: TRBD1; v_call: TRBV2; cdr3_nt: TGTGCCAGCCTGGGACAGGGGGTTCAAGAGACCCAGTACTTC; cdr3_aa: CASLGQGVQETQYF
clone_size: .; j_call: TRBJ2-1; d_call: .; v_call: TRBV6-5; cdr3_nt: TGTGCCAGCAGTTACGTCAGGTACAATGAGCAGTTCTTC; cdr3_aa: CASSYVRYNEQFF
clone_size: .; j_call: TRBJ2-7; d_call: .; v_call: TRBV10-3; cdr3_nt: TGTGCCATCATGGGGGCCGGTTCCTACGAGCAGTACTTC; cdr3_aa: CAIMGAGSYEQYF
clone_size: .; j_call: TRBJ1-1; d_call: .; v_call: TRBV10-3; cdr3_nt: TGTGCCATCAGTGAACTCACTGAAGCTTTCTTT; cdr3_aa: CAISELTEAFF
clone_size: .; j_call: TRBJ2-2; d_call: TRBD2; v_call: TRBV6-5; cdr3_nt: TGTGCCAGCCGATTCGGACTAGCGGGGACCGGGGAGCTGTTTTTT; cdr3_aa: CASRFGLAGTGELFF
clone_size: .; j_call: TRBJ2-3; d_call: .; v_call: TRBV6-1; cdr3_nt: TGTGCCAGCAGTGAAGCGTCCCAACCGGAGGGCCGGTTCAACGAAGCTACGCAGTATTTT; cdr3_aa: CASSEASQPEGRFNEATQYF